Shown below are 11 T cell receptor beta chains from a single sample sequenced in a study of T cell responses to AZD1222 COVID-19 vaccine. Sequencing was performed with immunoSEQ multiplex PCR; in TCRdb, only in-frame clones are kept and a portion is missing. Of roughly 99,000 clones detected, around 90% appear once; the ten largest clones hold 3.5% to 5%. The source material was peripheral blood, sampled on day 0 of AZD1222 vaccination. These receptors were obtained from an adult in good health.

The chain joins TRBV6-8 to TRBJ1-5, with 7 positions matching TRBD1. The CDR3 is 15 amino acids. Germline V CDR1 and CDR2: MNHGY, SAAAGT. The trim removed 10 bases at V and 3 bases at J, leaving 12 bases unmatched. This CDR3 reads CATPMRGPSNQPQHF. CDR3 nucleotide sequence: TGTGCCACCCCCATGAGGGGGCCTTCCAATCAGCCCCAGCATTTT.

J is TRBJ1-6 and V is TRBV27; D is unresolved. The CDR3 totals 14 residues. The V and J ends lost 5 bases and 10 bases respectively, with 15 bases between them. Germline CDR1 and CDR2: MNHEY and SMNVEV (reference sequence). CDR3 protein: CASSLREGRSPLHF. CDR3 DNA: TGTGCCAGCAGTCTTCGGGAGGGAAGATCACCCCTCCACTTT.

The chain joins TRBV28 to TRBJ1-5; possibly TRBD1 for D (6 bases). The germline gives CDR1 MDHEN, CDR2 SYDVKM. The CDR3 is 15 residues long. The V and J ends lost 1 base and 7 bases respectively, with 14 bases between them. The CDR3 sequence: CASSLFRGARQPQHF. CDR3 sequence (DNA): TGTGCCAGCAGTTTATTTCGGGGGGCTAGGCAGCCCCAGCATTTT.

This clone was counted between two and nine times. The chain links TRBV7-8 to TRBJ1-1; no firm D call. This CDR3 has 15 residues. The germline V gene encodes CDR1 SGHVS and CDR2 FQNEAQ. Trimming shortened V by 2 bases and J by 1 base, and 11 bases separated the two germline ends. CDR3: CASSLNPAGNTEAFF. The CDR3 bases are TGTGCCAGCAGCTTAAATCCAGCCGGGAACACTGAAGCTTTCTTT.

The chain uses TRBV6-1 and TRBJ1-1; weak D call: TRBD1 (5 bases). V lost 3 bases to trimming and J lost 6 bases, with 32 bases between them. CDR1 and CDR2 from the germline V gene are MNHNS and SASEGT. This CDR3 spans 20 amino acids. The DNA for the CDR3 is TGTGCCAGCAGTGAGGCGGGGCCCAAGTTCCGGAATGGGGAACACTCTGAAGCTTTCTTT. It codes for CASSEAGPKFRNGEHSEAFF.

This chain connects TRBV7-6 to TRBJ2-1; TRBD2 is a possible D gene (5 bases). The germline V gene encodes CDR1 SGHVS and CDR2 FNYEAQ. V dropped 6 bases and J dropped 5 bases, with 11 bases sitting between them. CDR3 length: 13 residues. The CDR3 DNA reads as TGTGCCAGCAGGCCAACTAGAGACAATGAGCAGTTCTTC. This translates into CASRPTRDNEQFF. Full variable domain (rest looked up from reference TRBV7-6 and TRBJ2-1): GAGVSQSPRYKVTKRGQDVALRCDPISGHVSLYWYRQALGQGPEFLTYFNYEAQQDKSGLPNDRFSAERPEGSISTLTIQRTEQRDSAMYRCASRPTRDNEQFFGPGTRLTVL.

The CDR3, as DNA: TGTGCCAGCAGCTTAATGGCAGGGGCAGCTTATGGCTACACCTTC. It is translated as CASSLMAGAAYGYTF. The chain links TRBV7-3 to TRBJ1-2, with D perhaps matching TRBD1 (6 bases). Trimming shortened V by 1 base and J by 5 bases, and 14 bases separated the two germline ends. The CDR3 is made up of 15 amino acids. From germline, CDR1 is SGHTA and CDR2 FQGTGA.

This clone was found many times. The chain combines TRBV2 with TRBJ2-3; D is undetermined. Trimming shortened V by 6 bases and J by 0 bases, and 13 bases separated the two germline ends. The CDR3 is made up of 15 amino acids. Germline CDR1 SNHLY, CDR2 FYNNEI. Here the CDR3 reads CASRLNEASTDTQYF. In nucleotides, the CDR3 is TGTGCCAGCAGGCTAAACGAAGCTAGCACAGATACGCAGTATTTT.

The rearrangement uses TRBV5-1 and TRBJ1-6; 7 bases match TRBD1. The length of the CDR3 is 17 residues. With 3 bases clipped from V and 7 bases from J, the junction kept 13 bases outside the gene matches. From germline, CDR1 is SGHRS and CDR2 YFSETQ. DNA for the CDR3: TGCGCCAGCAGCTCAGCTAGGACAGGAGCGGTCAATTCACCCCTCCACTTT. Protein sequence: CASSSARTGAVNSPLHF.

V and J are TRBV7-3 and TRBJ2-1; no definite D call. Deletions cut 3 bases from V and 0 bases from J, with 9 bases between. CDR1 and CDR2 from the germline V gene are SGHTA and FQGTGA. The length of the CDR3 is 15 residues. The CDR3 bases are TGTGCCAGCAGCTTTGGTCCCAGCTCCTACAATGAGCAGTTCTTC. Its protein product is CASSFGPSSYNEQFF.

The sample holds a few counts of this clone. The gene calls are TRBV5-6 and TRBJ1-5; 8 bases agree with TRBD1. J was trimmed by 4 bases and V by 0 bases; bases with no gene match: 9. There are 17 residues in the CDR3. Germline V gene data show CDR1 as SGHDT and CDR2 as YYEEEE. Here the CDR3 DNA reads TGTGCCAGCAGCTTGGGGGGACAGGCGACATCTAATCAGCCCCAGCATTTT. Protein product: CASSLGGQATSNQPQHF.